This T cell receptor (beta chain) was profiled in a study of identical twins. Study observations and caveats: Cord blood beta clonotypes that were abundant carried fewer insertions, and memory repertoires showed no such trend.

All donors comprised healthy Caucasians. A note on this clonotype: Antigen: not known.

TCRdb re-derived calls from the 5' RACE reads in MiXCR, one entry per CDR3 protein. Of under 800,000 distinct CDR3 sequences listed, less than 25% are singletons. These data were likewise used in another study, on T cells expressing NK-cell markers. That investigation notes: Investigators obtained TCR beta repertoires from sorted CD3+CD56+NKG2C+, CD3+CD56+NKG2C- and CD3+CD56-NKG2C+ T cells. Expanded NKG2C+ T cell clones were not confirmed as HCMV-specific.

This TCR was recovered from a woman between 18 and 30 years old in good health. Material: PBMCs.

The CDR3, as DNA: TGTGCCAGCAGCCCCGAAGGGGTTCCCACTGAAGCTTTCTTT. Protein sequence: CASSPEGVPTEAFF. V gene TRBV9 combines with J gene TRBJ1-1; the D gene is possibly TRBD1 (5 bases). CDR3 length equals 14 residues. V lost 4 bases and J 4 bases, leaving 14 bases between the germline ends. Per germline, CDR1 SGDLS and CDR2 YYNGEE.